These 30 T cell receptor beta chains share one sample of origin, sequenced in a study of blood T cell repertoires in COVID-19. The repertoire was sequenced with immunoSEQ multiplex PCR; TCRdb's copy has only in-frame clones and lacks some. The sample yields over 150,000 clones, 86% seen once. Sequencing used peripheral blood. These receptors were collected from a middle-aged man with active or convalescent COVID-19.

The CDR3 bases are TGTGCCAGTGCCGGGGGGGGTGAAAAACTGTTTTTT. Translation: CASAGGGEKLFF. The chain employs TRBV19 and TRBJ1-4; weak D call: TRBD1 (5 bases). Trimming removed 8 bases from V and 7 bases from J, with 11 bases in between. There are 12 residues in the CDR3. Germline V CDR1 and CDR2: LNHDA, SQIVND (reference sequence).

The V gene is TRBV5-4, the J gene TRBJ2-5, with TRBD2 matching 11 bases. Germline V gene data show CDR1 as SGHNT and CDR2 as YYREEE (reference sequence). This CDR3 is 16 amino acids long. Trimming at V came to 4 bases and at J to 1 base, leaving 6 bases not matched to a gene. The DNA of the CDR3 is TGTGCCAGCAGCATCGGGACTAGCGGAATCCAAGAGACCCAGTACTTC. It specifies CASSIGTSGIQETQYF.

The J gene is TRBJ2-4, the V gene TRBV5-1; 7 nucleotides match TRBD1. The CDR3 extends over 16 amino acids. Looked up from germline, CDR1 is SGHRS and CDR2 is YFSETQ. With 1 base clipped from V and 5 bases from J, the junction kept 9 bases outside the gene matches. As DNA, the CDR3 is TGCGCCAGCAGCTTGTCCGGACGACAGGGTCAAAACATTCAGTACTTC. Encoded protein: CASSLSGRQGQNIQYF.

The V call is TRBV27, the J call TRBJ1-6; 8 bases line up with TRBD1. From germline, CDR1 is MNHEY and CDR2 SMNVEV (reference sequence). The CDR3 contains 18 residues. The junction had 17 bases not matched to a gene; V was cut back by 6 bases and J by 7 bases. In nucleotides, the CDR3 is TGTGCCAGCAGCCCTAAAGCCGGGACAGGACAGAACAATTCACCCCTCCACTTT. Translating it yields CASSPKAGTGQNNSPLHF.

The chain is built from TRBV9 and TRBJ2-1; D might be TRBD1 (6 bases). Germline lookup yields CDR1 SGDLS and CDR2 YYNGEE. The CDR3 loop spans 16 amino acids. V was clipped by 4 bases and J by 1 base, with 15 bases between them. CDR3 sequence: CASSPRRGGSYNEQFF. The CDR3 DNA reads as TGTGCCAGCAGCCCCCGTAGAGGGGGTTCCTACAATGAGCAGTTCTTC.

The chain combines TRBV7-2 with TRBJ2-7; D is unresolved. The germline CDR1 and CDR2 sequences are SGHTA and FQGNSA. CDR3 length equals 14 residues. V was pared by 0 bases and J by 0 bases, with 6 bases between. The CDR3: CASSLAATSYEQYF. As DNA, the CDR3 is TGTGCCAGCAGCTTAGCAGCAACCTCCTACGAGCAGTACTTC.

The chain has TRBV10-3 and TRBJ1-5, with 10 bases fitting TRBD1. Germline V gene data show CDR1 as ENHRY and CDR2 as SYGVKD. After removal of 6 bases from V and 4 bases from J, the junction contained 9 bases not matched to a gene. The CDR3 is 16 residues long. The CDR3 loop reads CAISAGTGALNQPQHF. In DNA, the CDR3 is TGTGCCATCAGCGCCGGGACAGGGGCTCTAAATCAGCCCCAGCATTTT.

This CDR3 reads CASSDPGQGSNSPLHF. The DNA of the CDR3 is TGTGCCAGCAGTGACCCGGGACAGGGGTCGAATTCACCCCTCCACTTT. The rearrangement uses TRBV6-2 or TRBV6-3 and TRBJ1-6; 10 bases are a match to TRBD1. The germline gives CDR1 MNHEY, CDR2 SVGEGT. This CDR3 spans 16 amino acids. The trim removed 5 bases at V and 7 bases at J, leaving 8 bases unmatched.

J is TRBJ2-3 and V is TRBV7-3, with D possibly being TRBD2 (7 bases). The CDR3 extends over 18 amino acids. Germline CDR1 reads SGHTA; CDR2 reads FQGTGA. V was clipped by 0 bases and J by 6 bases, with 22 bases between them. CDR3 loop: CASSLTAPTAGRGDTQYF. CDR3 DNA: TGTGCCAGCAGCTTAACTGCCCCCACAGCGGGGAGGGGGGATACGCAGTATTTT.

The chain couples TRBV30 to TRBJ2-3, with D perhaps matching TRBD2 (5 bases). This CDR3 contains 12 residues. Per germline, CDR1 GTSNPN and CDR2 SVGIG (reference sequence). V gave up 4 bases and J gave up 10 bases, with 15 bases separating them. CDR3 nucleotide sequence: TGTGCCTGGAACCCCACGGGGATATCGCAGTATTTT. Amino acids: CAWNPTGISQYF.

The V and J genes are TRBV5-1 and TRBJ1-1; weak D call: TRBD1 (6 bases). Per the germline V gene, CDR1 is SGHRS and CDR2 is YFSETQ. The V gene lost 3 bases and the J gene lost 3 bases, with 15 bases spanning the gap. The CDR3 is 15 amino acids. The CDR3 region is CASSWDILGDTEAFF. CDR3 nucleotides: TGCGCCAGCAGCTGGGACATTCTTGGGGACACTGAAGCTTTCTTT.

This rearrangement joins TRBV30 to TRBJ2-3; 10 bases are a match to TRBD2. The CDR3 has 16 residues. The V and J ends lost 0 bases and 3 bases, in that order; junction bases with no gene match: 6. Germline lookup yields CDR1 GTSNPN and CDR2 SVGIG (reference sequence). CDR3 region: CAWSVQAGGRTDTQYF. The CDR3 DNA follows: TGTGCCTGGAGTGTACAAGCGGGAGGGAGGACAGATACGCAGTATTTT. Full variable domain (remainder filled in from reference TRBV30 and TRBJ2-3): SQTIHQWPATLVQPVGSPLSLECTVEGTSNPNLYWYRQAAGRGLQLLFYSVGIGQISSEVPQNLSASRPQDRQFILSSKKLLLSDSGFYLCAWSVQAGGRTDTQYFGPGTRLTVL.

This clone was found a few times. The CDR3 loop reads CASSDPLRDSYEQYF. CDR3 in DNA: TGCGCCAGCAGCGACCCTCTGCGGGACTCCTACGAGCAGTACTTC. The V and J genes are TRBV5-1 and TRBJ2-7, with D possibly matching TRBD2 (6 bases). Germline CDR1 SGHRS, CDR2 YFSETQ. CDR3 length: 15 residues. V was clipped by 4 bases and J by 0 bases, with 14 bases between them.

This chain uses TRBV7-2 with TRBJ2-3; 10 bases align to TRBD2. After removal of 5 bases from V and 2 bases from J, the junction contained 4 bases not matched to a gene. This CDR3 comprises 15 residues. CDR1 and CDR2 (germline): SGHTA, FQGNSA. CDR3 loop: CASSTLAGDTDTQYF. The CDR3 DNA reads TGTGCCAGCAGCACCCTAGCGGGGGACACAGATACGCAGTATTTT.

The chain carries TRBV29-1 and TRBJ1-1; TRBD1 aligns across 7 bases. This CDR3 contains 14 residues. Germline-derived CDR1 and CDR2 are SQVTM and ANQGSEA. V lost 2 bases to trimming and J lost 5 bases; unmatched junction nucleotides: 8. CDR3 DNA sequence: TGCAGCGTTGAATCGAGGCAGGGGGAGACTGAAGCTTTCTTT. Its translation is CSVESRQGETEAFF.

V gene TRBV5-1 combines with J gene TRBJ2-3; tentative D call: TRBD1 (6 bases). CDR3 length: 17 residues. V was clipped by 0 bases and J by 4 bases, with 18 bases between them. Germline V gives CDR1 SGHRS, CDR2 YFSETQ. CDR3 DNA: TGCGCCAGCAGCTTGGGCTTCGAGCAGGGGCAATCAGATACGCAGTATTTT. Its protein is CASSLGFEQGQSDTQYF.

V and J are TRBV19 and TRBJ2-1; TRBD2 matches at 7 bases. Unmatched junction bases numbered 9, after V lost 1 base and J lost 6 bases. Per the germline V gene, CDR1 is LNHDA and CDR2 is SQIVND (reference sequence). The CDR3 consists of 16 residues. In DNA form, the CDR3 reads TGTGCCAGTAGTATAGTGACGGGAGGCCAAAGCAATGAGCAGTTCTTC. This gives the protein CASSIVTGGQSNEQFF.

The chain has TRBV19 and TRBJ2-7, with 13 bases lining up with TRBD2. CDR3 length: 16 residues. V lost 1 base, J lost 5 bases, and 5 bases stayed unmatched. Germline CDR1 and CDR2: LNHDA and SQIVND (reference sequence). The CDR3 loop reads CASSIVGLAGAHEQYF. In nucleotides, the CDR3 is TGTGCCAGTAGTATAGTCGGACTAGCGGGAGCGCACGAGCAGTACTTC.

This sequence joins TRBV15 and TRBJ1-1; 7 bases are a match to TRBD1. V gave up 1 base and J gave up 6 bases; unmatched junction bases: 2. Per the germline V gene, CDR1 is LNHNV and CDR2 is YYDKDF (reference sequence). The CDR3 sequence is 13 residues long. For the CDR3, the DNA is TGTGCCACCAGCAGAGCACAGGGGTCTGAAGCTTTCTTT. This sequence encodes CATSRAQGSEAFF.

The V gene is TRBV11-2, the J gene TRBJ1-1, with TRBD1 matching 7 bases. V shed 2 bases, J shed 1 base, and the junction held 7 bases outside the gene matches. The CDR3 covers 16 residues. CDR1 SGHAT and CDR2 FQNNGV come from the germline V gene. In DNA form, the CDR3 reads TGTGCCAGCAGCTTACAGTGGGGACAGAGGAACACTGAAGCTTTCTTT. This encodes CASSLQWGQRNTEAFF.

The chain carries TRBV2 and TRBJ1-5, with unresolved D. The CDR3 runs to 13 residues. In germline, CDR1 is SNHLY, CDR2 FYNNEI. Trimming left V 7 bases short and J 3 bases short, with 10 bases between. The CDR3 is CASTLQINQPQHF. Written as DNA, the CDR3 is TGTGCCAGCACTTTGCAGATCAATCAGCCCCAGCATTTT.

This chain connects TRBV11-3 to TRBJ1-6, with D tentatively TRBD1 (5 bases). V gave up 3 bases and J gave up 5 bases, with 14 bases separating them. This CDR3 has 16 residues. The germline V gene has CDR1 SGHNT and CDR2 YENEEA. The CDR3 region is CASSLARTGDNSPLHF. CDR3 bases: TGTGCCAGCAGCTTGGCTCGTACGGGGGATAATTCACCCCTCCACTTT.

The chain is built from TRBV19 and TRBJ2-1, with 8 positions matching TRBD1. Germline CDR1 reads LNHDA; CDR2 reads SQIVND (reference sequence). CDR3 length equals 19 residues. The J segment lost 0 bases and the V segment lost 5 bases, leaving 15 bases of the junction unmatched. CDR3: CASSARQGQVLSSYNEQFF. The CDR3 bases are TGTGCCAGTAGTGCCCGACAGGGGCAGGTTCTGAGCTCCTACAATGAGCAGTTCTTC.

The rearrangement links TRBV7-9 to TRBJ1-2, with no clear D. This CDR3 region has 14 residues. V dropped 1 base and J dropped 3 bases, with 9 bases sitting between them. In germline, CDR1 is SEHNR, CDR2 FQNEAQ (reference sequence). Here the CDR3 DNA reads TGTGCCAGCAGCTTAGATCCAGGCGACTATGGCTACACCTTC. Translated, it gives CASSLDPGDYGYTF.

The gene calls are TRBV5-1 and TRBJ2-1; TRBD1 agrees at 9 bases. The V and J ends lost 4 bases and 6 bases, in that order; junction bases with no gene match: 8. Germline V gives CDR1 SGHRS, CDR2 YFSETQ. The CDR3 is 15 residues long. The CDR3 DNA is TGCGCCAGCAGCATCGACAGGGGGGTCGGCAATGAGCAGTTCTTC. Its translation is CASSIDRGVGNEQFF.

CDR3 sequence reads: CASNFLQGSLAGELFF. In DNA form, the CDR3 reads TGTGCCAGCAATTTCCTACAGGGAAGCCTTGCCGGGGAGCTGTTTTTT. This chain links TRBV28 with TRBJ2-2; weak D call: TRBD1 (6 bases). V gave up 7 bases and J gave up 6 bases, with 21 bases separating them. Germline lookup yields CDR1 MDHEN and CDR2 SYDVKM. The CDR3 consists of 16 residues. Based on the CDR3 plus reference TRBV28 and TRBJ2-2, the full variable domain is DVKVTQSSRYLVKRTGEKVFLECVQDMDHENMFWYRQDPGLGLRLIYFSYDVKMKEKGDIPEGYSVSREKKERFSLILESASTNQTSMYLCASNFLQGSLAGELFFGEGSRLTVL.

This clone came up once. The chain combines TRBV7-3 with TRBJ1-2; D gene uncertain. Trimming left V 3 bases short and J 4 bases short, with 12 bases between. This CDR3 has 14 residues. CDR1 is SGHTA, CDR2 FQGTGA, per germline. This chain's CDR3 is CASSFTGSGYGYTF. The CDR3, as DNA: TGTGCCAGCAGCTTTACGGGGTCGGGCTATGGCTACACCTTC.

The V gene is TRBV6-5, the J gene TRBJ1-2, with 8 bases fitting TRBD1. Germline trimming cut 7 bases from V and 6 bases from J; bases unmatched to any gene: 10. This CDR3 spans 14 amino acids. Germline V lookup: CDR1 MNHEY, CDR2 SVGAGI. CDR3 sequence reads: CASKPGQVFDGYTF. CDR3 sequence (DNA): TGTGCCAGCAAACCGGGACAGGTATTCGATGGCTACACCTTC.

This clone was counted once. This chain's CDR3 is CASGSPSGGTDTQYF. The CDR3, as DNA: TGTGCTAGTGGTTCCCCAAGCGGGGGCACAGATACGCAGTATTTT. The J gene is TRBJ2-3, the V gene TRBV12-5; 7 bases map to TRBD2. The CDR3 extends over 15 amino acids. The ends lost 4 bases at V and 1 base at J; junction bases unmatched: 5. Germline V gives CDR1 LGHNT, CDR2 FRNRAP.

This chain uses TRBV19 with TRBJ2-5, with TRBD2 identical over 9 bases. The germline V gene encodes CDR1 LNHDA and CDR2 SQIVND (reference sequence). This CDR3 has 13 amino acids. J lost 2 bases, V lost 8 bases, and 3 bases had no gene match. The CDR3 nucleotides are TGTGCCAGTGCTAGCGGGGAACAAGAGACCCAGTACTTC. It codes for CASASGEQETQYF.